This T cell receptor beta chain was identified during a study of blood T cell repertoires in COVID-19. This table comes from immunoSEQ multiplex PCR, and its TCRdb copy is limited to in-frame clones, with some not included. The table records under 500,000 clones, nearly 90% of them present only once. Germline CDR1 reads SGDLS; CDR2 reads YYNGEE. The CDR3 has 15 residues. V lost 4 bases and J lost 1, with 14 bases in between. This chain connects TRBV9 to TRBJ1-1, with D possibly being TRBD1 (5 bases). The sample taken for sequencing was PBMCs or T cells enriched from blood (not recorded which). The source is a young woman with acute COVID-19. CDR3 DNA: TGTGCCAGCAGCTCTGGGGGAGGCTGGAACACTGAAGCTTTCTTT. Protein product: CASSSGGGWNTEAFF.